This TCR beta chain originates from a study of T cells after yellow fever vaccination. Germline CDR1 SGHRS, CDR2 YFSETQ. The CDR3 sequence is 14 residues long. Trimming pared 1 base from V and 2 bases from J, leaving 9 bases between. Making TCR cDNA involved 5'RACE template switching, which added UMIs and a universal primer site. TCRdb re-analysed the 5' RACE reads in MiXCR, keeping a single row per CDR3 protein. This table has 300,000 to 400,000 distinct CDR3 sequences, approximately 8% appearing once. This clonotype was seen a few times. The chain links TRBV5-1 to TRBJ1-2; no reliable D call. This TCR came from a man aged 18 to 29 who received the YFV17D yellow fever vaccine. The sequencing used PBMCs, collected 45 days after the first yellow fever vaccination. In nucleotides, the CDR3 is TGCGCCAGCAGCTTGCGCAGAGGGAACTATGGCTACACCTTC. As protein: CASSLRRGNYGYTF. Together with reference TRBV5-1 and TRBJ1-2, the CDR3 gives the full variable domain: KAGVTQTPRYLIKTRGQQVTLSCSPISGHRSVSWYQQTPGQGLQFLFEYFSETQRNKGNFPGRFSGRQFSNSRSEMNVSTLELGDSALYLCASSLRRGNYGYTFGSGTRLTVV.